The table lists the clone carrying this T cell receptor beta chain with a few counts. Data came from immunoSEQ multiplex PCR; TCRdb stores just in-frame clones and leaves some out. The table includes around 13,000 clones, 25% to 30% detected once. This sample was included in a study of sequential checkpoint blockade in melanoma. Treatment reported: randomized to nivolumab then ipilimumab (arm A) or the reverse (arm B). The TCR comes from a human donor with melanoma. Here the sequenced sample was tumor tissue (inferred from file names), taken from a patient given nivolumab and ipilimumab in sequence.

In DNA, the CDR3 is TGCGCCAGCAGCCAAGACCGGGTAGGGCAAGAGACCCAGTACTTC. The encoded protein is CASSQDRVGQETQYF. The rearrangement uses TRBV23-1 and TRBJ2-5; D gene uncertain. TRBV23-1 is classed as an ORF, of uncertain function. V lost 6 bases and J lost 2, with 16 bases in between. This CDR3 is built from 15 residues.